This paragraph reports one TCR beta chain. The sample originates from a study of blood T cell repertoires in COVID-19. On the study more broadly: Acute-phase and convalescent COVID-19 samples originated in the United States, Italy and Spain. T cells, B-cell-depleted T cells, or PBMCs provided the cDNA or gDNA that served as material.

Per the authors' pipeline: Amplified reference gene primers provided the basis for estimating nucleated cell counts. The repertoire was sequenced with immunoSEQ multiplex PCR; TCRdb's copy has only in-frame clones and lacks some. V and J calls and clone size follow that table, whereas D and trimming were derived from the DNA. Of about 220,000 clones in the sample, 84% were seen once. The sample taken for sequencing was PBMCs or T cells enriched from blood (not recorded which). The TCR comes from a woman in her thirties or forties who had recovered from COVID-19.

CDR3 nucleotide sequence: TGTGCTAGTGGTCGACAGGGGGCCTCAGATACGCAGTATTTT. This sequence encodes CASGRQGASDTQYF. This rearrangement joins TRBV12-5 to TRBJ2-3; 10 bases align to TRBD1. This CDR3 comprises 14 residues. J was trimmed by 4 bases and V by 5 bases; bases with no gene match: 3. Germline CDR1 is LGHNT and CDR2 is FRNRAP.